Following are 28 T cell receptor beta chains from one sample sequenced in a study of cytomegalovirus exposure and HLA in healthy donors (dated by TCRdb to about 2017). The library was made by the immunoSEQ multiplex PCR assay. For the multiplex PCR, a mixture combining 60 forward primers for TCR Vbeta segments and 13 reverse primers for TCR Jbeta segments was used. TCRdb mirrors the immuneACCESS table, restricted to in-frame sequences. Some clones are absent from its copies; in checked studies, under half trace to an unresolved V gene, and the reason for the others is unknown. For this sample the table gives about 180,000 clones, of which around 81% were detected only once. More than 5% of the sample is taken by the ten largest. The specimen was PBMCs. The receptors originated from a man between 35 and 55 years old in good health and CMV-seronegative.

There are a few counts of this clone. The chain carries TRBV6-1 and TRBJ2-3, with 8 positions matching TRBD2. With 6 bases clipped from V and 3 bases from J, the junction kept 5 bases outside the gene matches. The CDR3 has 14 amino acids. Germline V gene sequence: CDR1 MNHNS, CDR2 SASEGT. DNA for the CDR3: TGTGCCAGCAGAAATAGCGGGATAACAGATACGCAGTATTTT. It encodes CASRNSGITDTQYF.

The genes are TRBV5-4 and TRBJ2-7; 8 bases match TRBD1. The J segment lost 3 bases and the V segment lost 3 bases, leaving 2 bases of the junction unmatched. CDR3 length: 13 residues. Germline lookup yields CDR1 SGHNT and CDR2 YYREEE (reference sequence). CDR3 protein: CASSWTGNYEQYF. Written as DNA, the CDR3 is TGTGCCAGCAGCTGGACAGGGAACTACGAGCAGTACTTC.

This chain links TRBV5-1 with TRBJ2-2; 9 bases line up with TRBD1. V was pared by 4 bases and J by 6 bases, with 7 bases of the junction left unmatched. Germline CDR1 is SGHRS and CDR2 is YFSETQ. The CDR3 sequence is 15 residues long. CDR3 DNA sequence: TGCGCCAGCAGCCCGGGACAGGGCTTCCCCGGGGAGCTGTTTTTT. This codes for CASSPGQGFPGELFF. Full variable domain (rest looked up from reference TRBV5-1 and TRBJ2-2): KAGVTQTPRYLIKTRGQQVTLSCSPISGHRSVSWYQQTPGQGLQFLFEYFSETQRNKGNFPGRFSGRQFSNSRSEMNVSTLELGDSALYLCASSPGQGFPGELFFGEGSRLTVL.

The chain employs TRBV5-4 and TRBJ2-7, with 7 bases lining up with TRBD2. J was trimmed by 7 bases and V by 4 bases; bases with no gene match: 8. Germline CDR1 reads SGHNT; CDR2 reads YYREEE (reference sequence). This CDR3 has 13 amino acids. CDR3 protein: CASSRYGGGEQYF. The DNA for the CDR3 is TGTGCCAGCAGCCGATACGGGGGAGGGGAGCAGTACTTC. The entire variable domain, with the rest obtained from reference TRBV5-4 and TRBJ2-7, is as follows: ETGVTQSPTHLIKTRGQQVTLRCSSQSGHNTVSWYQQALGQGPQFIFQYYREEENGRGNFPPRFSGLQFPNYSSELNVNALELDDSALYLCASSRYGGGEQYFGPGTRLTVT.

This clone was found once. J is TRBJ1-1 and V is TRBV7-2, with TRBD1 identical over 9 bases. With 2 bases clipped from V and 11 bases from J, the junction kept 9 bases outside the gene matches. Germline V gives CDR1 SGHTA, CDR2 FQGNSA. The CDR3 contains 14 residues. CDR3 residues: CASSLNRGQGWAFF. The CDR3 DNA reads as TGTGCCAGCAGCTTAAATCGGGGACAGGGATGGGCTTTCTTT.

The gene calls are TRBV6-6 and TRBJ2-2; 9 bases map to TRBD2. CDR1 MNHNY and CDR2 SVGAGI come from the germline V gene (reference sequence). The V and J ends lost 0 bases and 4 bases, in that order; junction bases with no gene match: 3. There are 16 residues in the CDR3. The CDR3 region is CASSYSRGRGTGELFF. The DNA for the CDR3 is TGTGCCAGCAGTTACTCGCGCGGGAGGGGCACCGGGGAGCTGTTTTTT.

The chain joins TRBV5-1 to TRBJ2-7, with 8 nucleotides matching TRBD1. The V segment lost 4 bases and the J segment 3 bases; nucleotides outside the gene matches: 6. Germline values: CDR1 SGHRS, CDR2 YFSETQ. The CDR3 covers 14 residues. CDR3 in amino acids: CASSQPTGGYEQYF. CDR3 nucleotides: TGCGCCAGCAGCCAACCCACAGGGGGCTACGAGCAGTACTTC.

The genes are TRBV11-3 and TRBJ2-1; D is unclear. Germline CDR1 SGHNT, CDR2 YENEEA. V lost 3 bases and J lost 6, with 9 bases in between. The CDR3 runs 13 residues. The CDR3 DNA reads TGTGCCAGCAGCTTTACAGACCCCAATGAGCAGTTCTTC. Protein product: CASSFTDPNEQFF.

The genes are TRBV7-3 and TRBJ1-3; 9 bases are a match to TRBD1. The CDR3 contains 16 residues. Trimming cost V 4 bases and J 0 bases; bases outside gene matches: 4. Germline CDR1 and CDR2: SGHTA and FQGTGA. CDR3 nucleotide sequence: TGTGCCAGCAGCTCTACAGGGGGCCTCTCTGGAAACACCATATATTTT. Protein sequence: CASSSTGGLSGNTIYF.

The chain employs TRBV13 and TRBJ1-3; D is possibly TRBD1 (5 bases). There are 12 residues in the CDR3. In germline, CDR1 is PRHDT, CDR2 FYEKMQ (reference sequence). V lost 5 bases and J 11 bases, leaving 13 bases between the germline ends. CDR3 DNA sequence: TGTGCCAGCAGCCGGACAAAGGGTTCCATATATTTT. Translating it yields CASSRTKGSIYF.

The genes are TRBV4-2 and TRBJ1-1; D is perhaps TRBD1 (5 bases). The V gene lost 3 bases and the J gene lost 1 base, with 12 bases spanning the gap. The CDR3 runs 15 residues. Germline V gene data show CDR1 as LGHNA and CDR2 as YNFKEQ. The CDR3 DNA follows: TGTGCCAGCAGCCACGCCGGGACTGGGAACACTGAAGCTTTCTTT. The encoded protein is CASSHAGTGNTEAFF.

The V gene is TRBV4-3, the J gene TRBJ2-1; tentative D call: TRBD1 (6 bases). The germline V and J ends were trimmed by 0 bases and 0 bases, with 9 bases remaining between them. Germline lookup yields CDR1 LGHNA and CDR2 YSLEER. The CDR3 loop spans 16 amino acids. The CDR3 DNA is TGCGCCAGCAGCCAAGATTCGGACAGCTCCTACAATGAGCAGTTCTTC. Residues: CASSQDSDSSYNEQFF.

The chain has TRBV7-8 and TRBJ1-4; D perhaps matches TRBD1 (5 bases). The CDR3 runs 16 residues. Trimming took 5 bases from V and 6 from J, leaving 19 bases between them. Germline CDR1 is SGHVS and CDR2 is FQNEAQ. The CDR3 reads CASSPQGIWSDEKLFF. The CDR3 region has the DNA TGTGCCAGCAGCCCGCAGGGAATTTGGTCGGATGAAAAACTGTTTTTT.

CDR3 residues: CASSQDRGGRETQYF. The CDR3 DNA reads TGCGCCAGCAGCCAAGACCGGGGGGGCCGGGAGACCCAGTACTTC. This chain uses TRBV4-1 with TRBJ2-5, with TRBD2 identical over 8 bases. This CDR3 region has 15 residues. Germline V gene sequence: CDR1 MGHRA, CDR2 YSYEKL. Trimming took 0 bases from V and 5 from J; bases not matched to a gene: 5.

In DNA, the CDR3 is TGTGCCAGCAGCTCGAGCTCCTACGAGCAGTACTTC. Translating it yields CASSSSSYEQYF. The chain has TRBV13 and TRBJ2-7, with D unresolved. Per germline, CDR1 PRHDT and CDR2 FYEKMQ (reference sequence). The CDR3 length is 12 residues. The V and J ends lost 4 bases and 0 bases respectively, with 4 bases between them.

The chain recombines TRBV4-1 with TRBJ2-2; possibly TRBD1 for D (5 bases). The ends were cut back, 0 bases at V and 2 bases at J, with 10 bases in the middle. The CDR3 spans 16 residues. Germline V gene sequence: CDR1 MGHRA, CDR2 YSYEKL. The CDR3 DNA sequence: TGCGCCAGCAGCCAAGATCATGGGGCAAACACCGGGGAGCTGTTTTTT. Residues: CASSQDHGANTGELFF.

V and J are TRBV6-5 and TRBJ2-7; TRBD2 is a possible D gene (6 bases). Germline V gene lookup returns CDR1 MNHEY and CDR2 SVGAGI. V was cut by 0 bases and J by 7 bases, with 16 bases left in between. This CDR3 region has 15 residues. CDR3 nucleotide sequence: TGTGCCAGCAGTTACTCGGCAGGAGGGTCATTAGAGCAGTACTTC. It is translated as CASSYSAGGSLEQYF.

This chain joins TRBV4-3 and TRBJ1-2; 7 nucleotides align to TRBD1. Unmatched junction bases numbered 10, after V lost 2 bases and J lost 4 bases. Germline CDR1 is LGHNA and CDR2 is YSLEER. This CDR3 contains 16 residues. The CDR3 loop reads CASSQPRTGASYGYTF. CDR3 in DNA: TGCGCCAGCAGCCAACCTAGGACAGGCGCAAGCTATGGCTACACCTTC.

The sample holds one count of this clone. The chain has TRBV4-1 and TRBJ1-1; 8 nucleotides agree with TRBD1. In germline, CDR1 is MGHRA, CDR2 YSYEKL. The length of the CDR3 is 16 residues. Unmatched junction bases numbered 8, after V lost 4 bases and J lost 1 base. CDR3 sequence reads: CASSRGTGTKNTEAFF. CDR3 sequence (DNA): TGCGCCAGCAGCCGAGGGACAGGTACGAAGAACACTGAAGCTTTCTTT.

This clone was detected only once. The rearrangement uses TRBV5-6 and TRBJ1-2; weak D call: TRBD1 (6 bases). Germline CDR1 and CDR2: SGHDT and YYEEEE. Between the trimmed V and J ends, which lost 4 bases and 3 bases, there was a span of 13 bases. This CDR3 contains 14 residues. The CDR3 is CASSLGTRDYGYTF. CDR3 sequence (DNA): TGTGCCAGCAGCCTCGGGACACGGGACTATGGCTACACCTTC. Full variable domain (outside the CDR3, taken from reference TRBV5-6 and TRBJ1-2): DAGVTQSPTHLIKTRGQQVTLRCSPKSGHDTVSWYQQALGQGPQFIFQYYEEEERQRGNFPDRFSGHQFPNYSSELNVNALLLGDSALYLCASSLGTRDYGYTFGSGTRLTVV.

The rearrangement links TRBV13 to TRBJ1-6; D gene unclear. V shed 7 bases and J shed 1 base, with 8 bases lying between them. The CDR3 has 14 amino acids. The germline CDR1 and CDR2 sequences are PRHDT and FYEKMQ (reference sequence). DNA of the CDR3: TGTGCCAGCAACGAACAGTCCTATAATTCACCCCTCCACTTT. Its protein product is CASNEQSYNSPLHF.

V and J are TRBV11-3 and TRBJ2-1; D may be TRBD1 (6 bases). CDR1 is SGHNT and CDR2 is YENEEA in the germline V gene. This CDR3 has 15 amino acids. The V end lost 5 bases, the J end lost 9 bases, and 20 bases lay between the germline ends. CDR3 protein: CASSAEQGRVVEQFF. DNA for the CDR3: TGTGCCAGCAGCGCCGAACAGGGCCGGGTAGTTGAGCAGTTCTTC.

The table lists this clone with a few counts. This chain joins TRBV27 and TRBJ2-2, with 10 bases lining up with TRBD1. The CDR3 runs 22 residues. Trimming at V came to 6 bases and at J to 4 bases, leaving 26 bases not matched to a gene. The germline CDR1 and CDR2 sequences are MNHEY and SMNVEV (reference sequence). CDR3 nucleotide sequence: TGTGCCAGCAGCTTAAGGGCAAGACAGGGGGCGCGGGGTAGCGGATCCACCGGGGAGCTGTTTTTT. It translates to CASSLRARQGARGSGSTGELFF.

This chain links TRBV6-5 with TRBJ1-2; maybe TRBD1 (6 bases). CDR3 length: 13 residues. Trimming removed 7 bases at V and 4 bases at J, with 13 bases between. Germline V gene sequence: CDR1 MNHEY, CDR2 SVGAGI. CDR3 sequence (DNA): TGTGCCAGCACCCGGGACATCCTCTATGGCTACACCTTC. As protein: CASTRDILYGYTF.

The chain recombines TRBV19 with TRBJ2-4; 12 bases align to TRBD2. CDR1 LNHDA and CDR2 SQIVND come from the germline V gene (reference sequence). The CDR3 is made up of 20 amino acids. The junction had 14 bases not matched to a gene; V was cut back by 3 bases and J by 2 bases. For the CDR3, the DNA is TGTGCCAGTAGTATTTGGATGCTAGCGGGAGGGTTGGGGACCAAAAACATTCAGTACTTC. The encoded protein is CASSIWMLAGGLGTKNIQYF. The complete variable domain, with remaining parts taken from reference TRBV19 and TRBJ2-4, reads DGGITQSPKYLFRKEGQNVTLSCEQNLNHDAMYWYRQDPGQGLRLIYYSQIVNDFQKGDIAEGYSVSREKKESFPLTVTSAQKNPTAFYLCASSIWMLAGGLGTKNIQYFGAGTRLSVL.

This clone came up a few times. The genes are TRBV5-1 and TRBJ2-5; TRBD2 matches 8 bases. CDR3 length: 14 amino acids. Trimming removed 4 bases from V and 2 bases from J; junction bases left unmatched: 4. The V gene's germline CDR1 is SGHRS and CDR2 YFSETQ. The CDR3 DNA is TGCGCCAGCAGCCCCGGGGGGGGGCAAGAGACCCAGTACTTC. It codes for CASSPGGGQETQYF.

The chain combines TRBV7-9 with TRBJ1-1; TRBD1 might be the D (5 bases). This CDR3 spans 15 amino acids. The V and J ends lost 5 bases and 4 bases respectively, with 17 bases between them. The germline V gene encodes CDR1 SEHNR and CDR2 FQNEAQ (reference sequence). The CDR3 bases are TGTGCCAGCAGCCCGACTTTGGGCGGGGCCACTGAAGCTTTCTTT. Its translation: CASSPTLGGATEAFF.

The J gene is TRBJ1-5, the V gene TRBV5-8, with 11 positions matching TRBD1. This CDR3 has 17 residues. Germline CDR1 reads SGHTS; CDR2 reads YDEGEE. V lost 4 bases to trimming and J lost 0 bases; unmatched junction nucleotides: 6. The CDR3 protein is CASSEGQGASSNQPQHF. Written as DNA, the CDR3 is TGTGCCAGCAGCGAAGGACAGGGGGCGAGTAGCAATCAGCCCCAGCATTTT.